This T cell receptor beta chain stems from a study of T cells in localized non-small cell lung cancer. Study-level findings and limits: With higher T cell density in blood came longer overall survival. A median of 57 clones ranked among the top 100 in tumor appeared in adjacent lung. The study found T cell clonality highest in uninvolved adjacent lung, above tumor.

The CDR3 is made up of 18 amino acids. In germline, CDR1 is SGHRS, CDR2 YFSETQ. With 3 bases clipped from V and 3 bases from J, the junction kept 18 bases outside the gene matches. Concerning this clone: Its antigen is unidentified.

This table comes from immunoSEQ multiplex PCR, and its TCRdb copy is limited to in-frame clones, with some not included. The sample contains tens of thousands of clones, about 90% of which appear only once. The gene calls are TRBV5-1 and TRBJ2-7, with TRBD1 matching 7 bases. This TCR derives from a female donor older than 55 with stage I lung adenocarcinoma. This sample comprised peripheral blood, obtained before any cancer treatment. Here the CDR3 reads CASSSDTTRQGTGYEQYF. DNA for the CDR3: TGCGCCAGCAGCTCAGATACCACTCGACAGGGAACGGGCTACGAGCAGTACTTC.